A single sample is the source of the 9 T cell receptor beta chains below, sequenced in a study of beta chain features in type 1 diabetes (dated by TCRdb to between 2018 and 2020). Library generation was performed with the immunoSEQ multiplex PCR assay. The entire isolated RNA was reverse transcribed using the High Capacity cDNA Reverse Transcription Kit, and thus expressed TCRB transcripts were sequenced. TCRdb's version of the immuneACCESS table is confined to in-frame rearrangements and falls short of the full clone set. An unresolved V gene accounts for under half of the shortfall where checked; the remainder is of unknown origin. This sample has about 360,000 clones in its table, and over 10% of those were observed once. The ten largest clonotypes hold roughly 0.017% of the sample. The sequencing sample was made of naive CD4+ T cells from blood. The cell subset or site label, read with the paper, signifies: true naive CD4+ T cells. The receptors were sampled from a man aged 18 to 29 in good health.

Only a few counts were recorded for this clone. This rearrangement joins TRBV5-1 to TRBJ2-1; 13 bases agree with TRBD2. Germline V CDR1 and CDR2: SGHRS, YFSETQ. V trimming: 1 base; J trimming: 2 bases; junction bases outside the gene matches: 9. There are 19 residues in the CDR3. The CDR3 here is CASSLSWGLAGRTYNEQFF. In DNA form, the CDR3 reads TGCGCCAGCAGCTTGAGTTGGGGACTAGCGGGACGGACCTACAATGAGCAGTTCTTC.

The chain couples TRBV11-3 to TRBJ2-1; TRBD2 is a possible D gene (5 bases). V was cut by 0 bases and J by 8 bases, with 8 bases left in between. Germline V gives CDR1 SGHNT, CDR2 YENEEA. The CDR3 has 13 residues. CDR3 residues: CASSLEGSDEQFF. CDR3 nucleotides: TGTGCCAGCAGCTTAGAAGGGAGCGATGAGCAGTTCTTC.

Concerning this clone: Other DNA sequences in the same sample also yield this CDR3. The gene calls are TRBV5-6 and TRBJ1-1; possible D gene TRBD1, 5 bases. This CDR3 contains 12 residues. V gave up 2 bases and J gave up 5 bases, with 7 bases separating them. Germline lookup yields CDR1 SGHDT and CDR2 YYEEEE. The CDR3 loop reads CASSFRVTEAFF. CDR3 DNA sequence: TGTGCCAGCAGCTTCAGGGTTACTGAAGCTTTCTTT.

This clone was counted a few times. The chain couples TRBV25-1 to TRBJ1-2; 9 nucleotides match TRBD1. Germline values: CDR1 MGHDK, CDR2 SYGVNS. V shed 2 bases and J 6 bases; nucleotides not matched to a gene: 10. The CDR3 runs 16 residues. Written as DNA, the CDR3 is TGTGCCAGCAGTGAAATGGGACAGGGTGTAGAGAATGGCTACACCTTC. The encoded protein is CASSEMGQGVENGYTF.

This clone was seen a handful of times. This sequence joins TRBV29-1 and TRBJ2-3, with a tentative D call TRBD2 (6 bases). Trimming shortened V by 1 base and J by 0 bases, and 11 bases separated the two germline ends. The CDR3 is 15 amino acids. Germline CDR1 SQVTM, CDR2 ANQGSEA. CDR3 sequence: CSVEVGAGSTDTQYF. The CDR3 DNA sequence: TGCAGCGTTGAAGTAGGTGCGGGGAGCACAGATACGCAGTATTTT.

This clone turned up a few times. The genes are TRBV28 and TRBJ2-1, with 9 bases matching TRBD2. CDR1 is MDHEN and CDR2 is SYDVKM in the germline V gene. V dropped 5 bases and J dropped 1; count of bases not matched to a gene: 21. The CDR3 length is 21 residues. The CDR3 loop is CASSRPPLSSGIARSYNEQFF. For the CDR3, the DNA is TGTGCCAGCAGTCGCCCACCCCTGTCTAGCGGGATTGCGAGGTCCTACAATGAGCAGTTCTTC.

Only a few counts were recorded for this clone. The genes are TRBV6-5 and TRBJ2-3; D may be TRBD2 (7 bases). Germline lookup yields CDR1 MNHEY and CDR2 SVGAGI. Trimming cost V 5 bases and J 12 bases, with 12 bases left between them. CDR3 length: 11 amino acids. CDR3 coding DNA: TGTGCCAGCAGTCTACGGGGGGCCCAGTATTTT. This codes for CASSLRGAQYF.

V gene TRBV28 combines with J gene TRBJ1-2, with D maybe TRBD1 (6 bases). The CDR3 sequence is 15 residues long. Germline V gene lookup returns CDR1 MDHEN and CDR2 SYDVKM. The V gene lost 3 bases and the J gene lost 4 bases, with 15 bases spanning the gap. CDR3 sequence reads: CASSFPGGRGYGYTF. In DNA form, the CDR3 reads TGTGCCAGCAGTTTTCCGGGGGGCCGAGGCTATGGCTACACCTTC.

J is TRBJ2-2 and V is TRBV6-1; the D gene is possibly TRBD1 (6 bases). Germline V lookup: CDR1 MNHNS, CDR2 SASEGT. CDR3 length equals 14 residues. The V gene lost 6 bases and the J gene lost 6 bases, with 14 bases spanning the gap. The CDR3 DNA sequence: TGTGCCAGCAGCCAAGGGGGTTACTCCGGGGAGCTGTTTTTT. It codes for CASSQGGYSGELFF.